A single sample is the source of the 22 T cell receptor beta chains below, sequenced in a study of T cells in Graves' hyperthyroidism and ophthalmopathy. There were TCR beta CDR3 regions amplified from RNA transcripts. TCR CDR3 regions were first amplified by RT-PCR with HTBI primers. TCRdb reanalysed the multiplex PCR reads using MiXCR and keeps one entry per CDR3 protein. The sample carries 90,000 to 120,000 distinct CDR3 sequences, 15% to 20% recorded once. The sequenced sample consisted of blood. The source is a woman aged 45-59 years with Graves' hyperthyroidism.

This clonotype was seen more than once but under ten times. The V gene is TRBV7-8, the J gene TRBJ2-1, with D possibly matching TRBD2 (6 bases). In germline, CDR1 is SGHVS, CDR2 FQNEAQ. CDR3 length equals 15 residues. V lost 6 bases and J lost 2, with 14 bases in between. This CDR3 reads CASSLKRVAYNEQFF. The CDR3, as DNA: TGTGCCAGCAGTTTAAAGCGGGTGGCCTACAATGAGCAGTTCTTC.

This sequence joins TRBV3-1 and TRBJ2-1; possibly TRBD1 for D (5 bases). Trimming pared 4 bases from V and 8 bases from J, leaving 9 bases between. The CDR3 runs to 12 residues. Germline V gene sequence: CDR1 LGHDT, CDR2 YNNKEL (reference sequence). In nucleotides, the CDR3 is TGTGCCAGCAGCCGCCGACAGCATGAGCAGTTCTTC. Translation gives CASSRRQHEQFF.

This clonotype was counted many times. The rearrangement links TRBV28 to TRBJ1-2; D gene unclear. In germline, CDR1 is MDHEN, CDR2 SYDVKM. V lost 3 bases, J lost 5 bases, and 7 bases lay in between. The CDR3 length is 12 residues. The CDR3 DNA follows: TGTGCCAGCAGTTTCAGGCAGTATGGCTACACCTTC. Translating it yields CASSFRQYGYTF.

This clonotype came up many times. The chain joins TRBV6-1 to TRBJ1-3, with D tentatively TRBD1 (5 bases). Per germline, CDR1 MNHNS and CDR2 SASEGT. The CDR3 runs to 14 residues. V was clipped by 5 bases and J by 0 bases, with 8 bases between them. CDR3: CASSPQVSGNTIYF. CDR3 DNA sequence: TGTGCCAGCAGTCCACAGGTCTCTGGAAACACCATATATTTT.

This clonotype was seen ten or more times. The chain links TRBV6-1 to TRBJ1-6, with TRBD1 as a possible D gene (6 bases). In germline, CDR1 is MNHNS, CDR2 SASEGT. This CDR3 region has 13 residues. Trimming left V 7 bases short and J 7 bases short, with 11 bases between. CDR3: CASNRVENSPLHF. In nucleotides, the CDR3 is TGTGCCAGCAACAGGGTTGAAAATTCACCCCTCCACTTT.

This clonotype showed up many times. The CDR3 bases are TGCGCCAGCAGCCCCGGGACAGGGTGGATCGGGGAGCTGTTTTTT. Translation: CASSPGTGWIGELFF. V is TRBV5-1 and J is TRBJ2-2; TRBD1 aligns across 9 bases. The J segment lost 7 bases and the V segment lost 4 bases, leaving 8 bases of the junction unmatched. Germline-derived CDR1 and CDR2 are SGHRS and YFSETQ. The CDR3 loop spans 15 amino acids.

This clonotype was observed at least ten times. This chain uses TRBV9 with TRBJ2-2; 7 nucleotides align to TRBD1. The CDR3 covers 17 residues. J gave up 1 base and V 0 bases, and 6 bases lay outside the gene matches. Germline V gives CDR1 SGDLS, CDR2 YYNGEE. Here the CDR3 reads CASSVARTGQNTGELFF. CDR3 nucleotides: TGTGCCAGCAGCGTAGCCCGGACAGGTCAGAACACCGGGGAGCTGTTTTTT. The whole variable domain, remainder taken from reference TRBV9 and TRBJ2-2, is DSGVTQTPKHLITATGQRVTLRCSPRSGDLSVYWYQQSLDQGLQFLIQYYNGEERAKGNILERFSAQQFPDLHSELNLSSLELGDSALYFCASSVARTGQNTGELFFGEGSRLTVL.

This chain joins TRBV20-1 and TRBJ2-7; 7 bases match TRBD2. Germline V gives CDR1 DFQATT, CDR2 SNEGSKA (reference sequence). The trim removed 5 bases at V and 0 bases at J, leaving 7 bases unmatched. The CDR3 totals 14 residues. CDR3 residues: CSAGSGVTSYEQYF. The CDR3 bases are TGCAGTGCTGGGAGCGGGGTAACCTCCTACGAGCAGTACTTC.

This clonotype was detected many times. CDR3 sequence: CSARPKQGSFDEQYF. CDR3 nucleotide sequence: TGCAGTGCTAGACCAAAGCAGGGGAGTTTCGACGAGCAGTACTTC. The gene calls are TRBV20-1 and TRBJ2-7; tentatively, D is TRBD1 (6 bases). Germline V gene data show CDR1 as DFQATT and CDR2 as SNEGSKA (reference sequence). This CDR3 comprises 15 residues. Deletions cut 2 bases from V and 5 bases from J, with 19 bases between.

There are many counts of this clonotype. The gene calls are TRBV3-1 and TRBJ1-3; a possible D gene is TRBD1 (6 bases). Germline CDR1 and CDR2: LGHDT and YNNKEL (reference sequence). The CDR3 has 15 amino acids. The V end was cut by 1 base, the J end by 0 bases, with 7 bases between. DNA of the CDR3: TGTGCCAGCAGCCAAGGGACAGCCTCTGGAAACACCATATATTTT. It specifies CASSQGTASGNTIYF. Based on the CDR3 plus reference TRBV3-1 and TRBJ1-3, the full variable domain is DTAVSQTPKYLVTQMGNDKSIKCEQNLGHDTMYWYKQDSKKFLKIMFSYNNKELIINETVPNRFSPKSPDKAHLNLHINSLELGDSAVYFCASSQGTASGNTIYFGEGSWLTVV.

This clonotype was seen repeatedly, ten times or more. The chain has TRBV3-1 and TRBJ1-1, with D unclear. CDR1 and CDR2 from the germline V gene are LGHDT and YNNKEL (reference sequence). This CDR3 has 12 amino acids. Trimming left V 1 base short and J 7 bases short, with 7 bases between. CDR3 in DNA: TGTGCCAGCAGCCAAGGGGGTGATGAAGCTTTCTTT. Translation: CASSQGGDEAFF.

This clonotype was picked up many times. The chain employs TRBV3-1 and TRBJ1-2; the D is unclear. V lost 0 bases and J lost 7, with 18 bases in between. CDR1 is LGHDT, CDR2 YNNKEL, per germline (reference sequence). This CDR3 spans 16 amino acids. For the CDR3, the DNA is TGTGCCAGCAGCCAAGATTTTTTTAGCGACATCAGTGGCTACACCTTC. Translating gives CASSQDFFSDISGYTF.

V gene TRBV12-3 or TRBV12-4 combines with J gene TRBJ1-1; D unresolved. The ends were cut back, 1 base at V and 8 bases at J, with 14 bases in the middle. CDR3 length equals 14 residues. In DNA, the CDR3 is TGTGCCAGCAGTTTAGATAGACCGGGAACGGAAGCTTTCTTT. Translation: CASSLDRPGTEAFF.

Many counts were recorded for this clonotype. The chain employs TRBV19 and TRBJ1-2, with 9 positions matching TRBD1. Germline V CDR1 and CDR2: LNHDA, SQIVND (reference sequence). J was trimmed by 7 bases and V by 6 bases; bases with no gene match: 9. This CDR3 has 14 amino acids. CDR3 sequence reads: CASSRPGQGFGYTF. In nucleotides, the CDR3 is TGTGCCAGTAGCCGTCCGGGACAGGGCTTTGGCTACACCTTC. Drawing the rest from reference TRBV19 and TRBJ1-2, the complete variable domain is DGGITQSPKYLFRKEGQNVTLSCEQNLNHDAMYWYRQDPGQGLRLIYYSQIVNDFQKGDIAEGYSVSREKKESFPLTVTSAQKNPTAFYLCASSRPGQGFGYTFGSGTRLTVV.

This clonotype was picked up many times. This chain links TRBV5-5 with TRBJ2-7, with D uncertain. Germline V CDR1 and CDR2: SGHKS, YYEKEE (reference sequence). The CDR3 is 11 residues long. Trimming shortened V by 4 bases and J by 2 bases, and 4 bases separated the two germline ends. The CDR3 nucleotides read TGTGCCAGCAGCGTTACCTACGAGCAGTACTTC. This gives the protein CASSVTYEQYF.

The chain joins TRBV24-1 to TRBJ1-4, with 10 bases lining up with TRBD1. Germline V CDR1 and CDR2: KGHDR, SFDVKD. The CDR3 consists of 17 residues. With 2 bases clipped from V and 7 bases from J, the junction kept 9 bases outside the gene matches. As DNA, the CDR3 is TGTGCCACCAGTGATTGGCCTGGGACAGGGGATCCTGAAAAACTGTTTTTT. Protein sequence: CATSDWPGTGDPEKLFF.

This clonotype came up many times. The chain recombines TRBV29-1 with TRBJ2-5; D may be TRBD1 or TRBD2 (5 bases each). The CDR3 consists of 14 residues. V was clipped by 3 bases and J by 5 bases, with 16 bases between them. Germline V gene data show CDR1 as SQVTM and CDR2 as ANQGSEA. The DNA for the CDR3 is TGCAGCGTTGACGCTGGGGGAGTCGGCGAGACCCAGTACTTC. Translating it yields CSVDAGGVGETQYF.

The chain links TRBV5-4 to TRBJ2-1; 10 nucleotides match TRBD2. CDR3 length: 14 amino acids. Germline values: CDR1 SGHNT, CDR2 YYREEE (reference sequence). V lost 5 bases and J lost 7; bases outside the gene matches: 6. CDR3 in DNA: TGTGCCAGCAGAGCGGTAGCGGGAGGTAATGAGCAGTTCTTC. Translated: CASRAVAGGNEQFF.

The chain carries TRBV13 and TRBJ2-2; 10 positions match TRBD2. Germline CDR1 is PRHDT and CDR2 is FYEKMQ (reference sequence). The CDR3 length is 15 residues. Unmatched junction bases numbered 4, after V lost 3 bases and J lost 6 bases. CDR3 sequence (DNA): TGTGCCAGCAGCTTCGCTAGCGGGAGCCCCGGGGAGCTGTTTTTT. Translation: CASSFASGSPGELFF.

The chain has TRBV18 and TRBJ1-1; 10 nucleotides match TRBD1. Losses at the gene ends were 2 bases for V and 1 base for J; bases not matched to a gene: 10. The CDR3 loop spans 18 amino acids. The germline V gene encodes CDR1 KGHSH and CDR2 LQKENI. CDR3 nucleotides: TGTGCCAGCTCACCAAGGGGGACAGGGGATGTAAAGAACACTGAAGCTTTCTTT. This encodes CASSPRGTGDVKNTEAFF.

In its sample, this clonotype was seen many times. J is TRBJ2-7 and V is TRBV20-1; D possibly corresponds to TRBD1 (7 bases). In germline, CDR1 is DFQATT, CDR2 SNEGSKA (reference sequence). The CDR3 contains 15 residues. V dropped 3 bases and J dropped 2 bases, with 17 bases sitting between them. The CDR3 loop is CSARRDSFSPYEQYV. CDR3 DNA: TGCAGTGCTAGGCGGGACAGTTTCTCTCCCTACGAGCAGTACGTC.

The sample holds one count of this clonotype. The CDR3 sequence: CASSSEAVGGTDTQYF. The DNA of the CDR3 is TGCGCCAGCAGCTCCGAAGCGGTGGGTGGGACAGATACGCAGTATTTT. The chain uses TRBV5-1 and TRBJ2-3; tentatively, D is TRBD2 (5 bases). CDR1 and CDR2 (germline): SGHRS, YFSETQ. The V gene lost 3 bases and the J gene lost 3 bases, with 17 bases spanning the gap. This CDR3 is 16 amino acids long.